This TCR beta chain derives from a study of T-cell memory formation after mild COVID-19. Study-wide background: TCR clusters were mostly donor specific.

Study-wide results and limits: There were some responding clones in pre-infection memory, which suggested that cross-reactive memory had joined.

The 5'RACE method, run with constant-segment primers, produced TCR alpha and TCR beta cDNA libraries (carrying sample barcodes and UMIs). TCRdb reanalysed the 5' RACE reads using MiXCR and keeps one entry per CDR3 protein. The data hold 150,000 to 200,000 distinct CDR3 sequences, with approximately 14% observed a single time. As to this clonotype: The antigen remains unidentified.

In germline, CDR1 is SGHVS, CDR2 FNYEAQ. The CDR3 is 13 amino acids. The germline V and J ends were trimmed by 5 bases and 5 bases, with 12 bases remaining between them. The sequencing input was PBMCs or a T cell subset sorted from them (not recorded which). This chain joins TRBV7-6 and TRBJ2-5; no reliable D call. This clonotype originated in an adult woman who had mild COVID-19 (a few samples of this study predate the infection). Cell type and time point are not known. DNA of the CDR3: TGTGCCAGCAGCCTACTGAGAGGCGAGACCCAGTACTTC. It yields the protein CASSLLRGETQYF.